The sequence of this T cell receptor beta chain was determined in a study of cytomegalovirus exposure and HLA in healthy donors. The study ran its PCR with 60 Vbeta and 13 Jbeta primers. The protocol was immunoSEQ multiplex PCR, while the TCRdb copy is restricted to in-frame clones and leaves out a portion. The table records 150,000 to 180,000 clones, 65% to 80% of them present only once. The sequence derives from a man in his late teens or twenties in good health and CMV-seronegative. The sequenced material came from PBMCs.

CDR3 nucleotide sequence: TGTGCCAGCAGCTTTTCGACTAGCGGGGGGCAAAAAGAGACCCAGTACTTC. The encoded protein is CASSFSTSGGQKETQYF. The V call is TRBV13, the J call TRBJ2-5, with TRBD2 matching 13 bases. CDR1 is PRHDT, CDR2 FYEKMQ, per germline (reference sequence). The CDR3 covers 17 residues. V lost 3 bases and J lost 3; bases outside the gene matches: 7.